These 15 T cell receptor beta chains were sequenced from one sample in a study of blood T cell repertoires in COVID-19. Profiled with immunoSEQ multiplex PCR; TCRdb holds only in-frame clones, not every one. The sample carries 100,000 to 120,000 clones, approximately 85% recorded once. The specimen sequenced was peripheral blood. The receptors were gathered from a man aged 50 to 59 with acute or convalescent COVID-19.

In its sample, this clone was seen a few times. The chain joins TRBV10-1 to TRBJ2-3, with D tentatively TRBD1 (6 bases). The CDR3 has 15 amino acids. Germline loops: CDR1 WNHNN, CDR2 SYGVQD (reference sequence). V dropped 8 bases and J dropped 0 bases, with 15 bases sitting between them. CDR3 protein: CASSARTASTDTQYF. The CDR3 DNA follows: TGCGCCAGCTCTGCCCGGACAGCAAGCACAGATACGCAGTATTTT.

This clone appeared a single time. The CDR3 region has the DNA TGTGCCAGCAGCTTAGAGGTTTCAGGGTACACTGAAGCTTTCTTT. Translated: CASSLEVSGYTEAFF. The rearrangement joins TRBV7-8 to TRBJ1-1, with D perhaps matching TRBD1 (5 bases). Germline CDR1 reads SGHVS; CDR2 reads FQNEAQ. The CDR3 length is 15 residues. The V gene lost 1 base and the J gene lost 3 bases, with 12 bases spanning the gap. The variable domain in full, with the rest retrieved from reference TRBV7-8 and TRBJ1-1, is GAGVSQSPRYKVAKRGQDVALRCDPISGHVSLFWYQQALGQGPEFLTYFQNEAQLDKSGLPSDRFFAERPEGSVSTLKIQRTQQEDSAVYLCASSLEVSGYTEAFFGQGTRLTVV.

The chain recombines TRBV19 with TRBJ2-2; tentative D call: TRBD2 (7 bases). The V end was cut by 1 base, the J end by 1 base, with 10 bases between. Per the germline V gene, CDR1 is LNHDA and CDR2 is SQIVND (reference sequence). CDR3 length equals 16 residues. The CDR3 region has the DNA TGTGCCAGTAGTATAGTCGGGGGGCGGAACACCGGGGAGCTGTTTTTT. Amino acid sequence: CASSIVGGRNTGELFF.

This clone was seen a single time. The chain is built from TRBV11-2 and TRBJ1-1; D call uncertain. Germline CDR1 and CDR2: SGHAT and FQNNGV. The CDR3 runs 13 residues. V was shortened by 5 bases and J by 0 bases, with 7 bases between the two germline ends. In DNA, the CDR3 is TGTGCCAGCAGCCAACTACTGAACACTGAAGCTTTCTTT. Translated, it gives CASSQLLNTEAFF.

This clone was counted a few times. The chain uses TRBV7-9 and TRBJ2-7, with no clear D. The CDR3 consists of 11 residues. Trimming removed 4 bases at V and 2 bases at J, with 3 bases between. CDR1 SEHNR and CDR2 FQNEAQ come from the germline V gene (reference sequence). CDR3 amino acids: CASSSAYEQYF. Written as DNA, the CDR3 is TGTGCCAGCAGCTCGGCCTACGAGCAGTACTTC.

V usage is TRBV5-4 and J usage is TRBJ1-1; no firm D call. This CDR3 is 11 amino acids long. V lost 3 bases and J lost 7, with 7 bases in between. Germline values: CDR1 SGHNT, CDR2 YYREEE (reference sequence). CDR3 sequence (DNA): TGTGCCAGCAGCTCAAGACTTGAAGCTTTCTTT. It encodes CASSSRLEAFF.

The chain recombines TRBV2 with TRBJ1-1, with 8 bases fitting TRBD1. Germline V gives CDR1 SNHLY, CDR2 FYNNEI. Losses at the gene ends were 5 bases for V and 1 base for J; bases not matched to a gene: 6. The CDR3 covers 15 residues. CDR3 loop: CASSPRTGRNTEAFF. As DNA, the CDR3 is TGTGCCAGCAGTCCCCGGACAGGGCGGAACACTGAAGCTTTCTTT.

This chain joins TRBV7-2 and TRBJ2-7, with D maybe TRBD1 (6 bases). This CDR3 comprises 14 residues. V was clipped by 2 bases and J by 3 bases, with 11 bases between them. CDR1 and CDR2 from the germline V gene are SGHTA and FQGNSA. The CDR3 region has the DNA TGTGCCAGCAGCTTACAAAGGGGGAACTACGAGCAGTACTTC. Protein: CASSLQRGNYEQYF.

This chain uses TRBV3-1 (or the pseudogene TRBV3-2) with TRBJ2-1, with TRBD2 matching over 11 bases. Losses at the gene ends were 2 bases for V and 0 bases for J; bases not matched to a gene: 3. This CDR3 is built from 17 residues. CDR1 LGHDT and CDR2 YNNKEL come from the germline V gene (reference sequence). CDR3 amino acids: CASSQKGLAVSYNEQFF. DNA of the CDR3: TGTGCCAGCAGCCAAAAGGGACTAGCGGTCTCCTACAATGAGCAGTTCTTC.

The gene calls are TRBV3-1 (or the pseudogene TRBV3-2) and TRBJ2-1, with D tentatively TRBD2 (5 bases). The germline gives CDR1 LGHDT, CDR2 YNNKEL (reference sequence). Trimming removed 5 bases at V and 0 bases at J, with 11 bases between. This CDR3 region has 15 residues. CDR3 region: CASSSSGSSYNEQFF. The CDR3 coding sequence is TGTGCCAGCAGCTCCAGCGGAAGCTCCTACAATGAGCAGTTCTTC.

V and J are TRBV24-1 and TRBJ2-7; TRBD2 aligns across 7 bases. V lost 3 bases, J lost 6 bases, and 7 bases stayed unmatched. The V gene's germline CDR1 is KGHDR and CDR2 SFDVKD. The CDR3 is 14 residues long. CDR3 sequence: CATSDTSESSEQYF. The CDR3 region has the DNA TGTGCCACCAGTGATACTAGCGAGTCTTCCGAGCAGTACTTC.

The V gene is TRBV19, the J gene TRBJ1-5; D gene uncertain. Trimming removed 1 base from V and 6 bases from J, with 13 bases in between. CDR1 LNHDA and CDR2 SQIVND come from the germline V gene (reference sequence). This CDR3 spans 15 amino acids. The CDR3 DNA follows: TGTGCCAGTAGTATAGCGGGTCGAGGGAGTCAGCCCCAGCATTTT. Protein product: CASSIAGRGSQPQHF.

The chain uses TRBV30 and TRBJ1-4; D is possibly TRBD1 (5 bases). With 2 bases removed from V and 8 bases from J, the gap between germline ends came to 15 bases. Germline V gene data show CDR1 as GTSNPN and CDR2 as SVGIG (reference sequence). The CDR3 totals 14 residues. CDR3 DNA: TGTGCCTGGAGTACCGGGACTAGCCGAGAAAAACTGTTTTTT. As protein: CAWSTGTSREKLFF.

The rearrangement joins TRBV18 to TRBJ1-1, with unresolved D. Trimming pared 0 bases from V and 0 bases from J, leaving 8 bases between. CDR3 length equals 15 residues. CDR1 is KGHSH and CDR2 is LQKENI in the germline V gene. CDR3 sequence (DNA): TGTGCCAGCTCACCACCGACGAGGTTGAACACTGAAGCTTTCTTT. Amino acids: CASSPPTRLNTEAFF.

J is TRBJ2-3 and V is TRBV19; TRBD2 agrees at 7 bases. J was trimmed by 11 bases and V by 3 bases; bases with no gene match: 8. Looked up from germline, CDR1 is LNHDA and CDR2 is SQIVND (reference sequence). The length of the CDR3 is 13 residues. CDR3 in amino acids: CASSITSAGVQYF. In nucleotides, the CDR3 is TGTGCCAGTAGTATCACTAGCGCCGGGGTGCAGTATTTT.